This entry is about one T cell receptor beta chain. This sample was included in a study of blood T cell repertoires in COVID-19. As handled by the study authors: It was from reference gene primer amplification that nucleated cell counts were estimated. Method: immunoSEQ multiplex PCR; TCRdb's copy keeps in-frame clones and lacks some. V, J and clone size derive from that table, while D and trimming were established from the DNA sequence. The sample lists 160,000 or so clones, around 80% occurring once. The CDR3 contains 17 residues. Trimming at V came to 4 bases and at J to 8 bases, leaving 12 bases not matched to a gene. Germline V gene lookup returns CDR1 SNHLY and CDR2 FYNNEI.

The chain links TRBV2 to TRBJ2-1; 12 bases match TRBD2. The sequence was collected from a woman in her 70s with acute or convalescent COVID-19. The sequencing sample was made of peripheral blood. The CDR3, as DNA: TGTGCCAGCAGTGCCCAAGCTAGCGGGGGGGCCGGAGATGAGCAGTTCTTC. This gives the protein CASSAQASGGAGDEQFF.